This TCR beta chain comes out of a study of shared clonotypes between healthy human individuals. TCRdb's table, derived via immunoSEQ multiplex PCR, lists solely in-frame clones and lacks some. The table has approximately 980,000 clones, about 80% seen once; the top ten hold over 1.3%. Only Caucasian adults living in Nashville, Tennessee made up the donor group. The junction had 9 bases not matched to a gene; V was cut back by 6 bases and J by 9 bases. Germline CDR1 reads SEHNR; CDR2 reads FQNEAQ (reference sequence). CDR3 size: 15 residues. This chain connects TRBV7-9 to TRBJ1-6, with 9 bases identical to TRBD1. The TCR originated in a man aged 18 to 29 in good health. The specimen sequenced was memory CD4+ T cells sorted from blood. The subset here: CD45RA-negative fraction. This chain's CDR3 is CASRSTGGGSSPLHF. DNA of the CDR3: TGTGCCAGCAGGTCGACAGGGGGAGGAAGTTCACCCCTCCACTTT. Looking up the rest from reference TRBV7-9 and TRBJ1-6 gives the full variable domain: DTGVSQNPRHKITKRGQNVTFRCDPISEHNRLYWYRQTLGQGPEFLTYFQNEAQLEKSRLLSDRFSAERPKGSFSTLEIQRTEQGDSAMYLCASRSTGGGSSPLHFGNGTRLTVT.